Below, 9 T cell receptor beta chains from the same sample are listed, as sequenced in a study of technical replicates of blood from a handful of donors. The data were produced by immunoSEQ multiplex PCR, yet TCRdb's version contains in-frame clones alone and is incomplete. The table shows about 59,000 clones, with 93% occurring only once. Material: PBMCs. The receptors stem from a human donor in good health. Some clones in this sample may be carry-over from other donors' samples.

This chain connects TRBV7-6 to TRBJ1-1, with TRBD1 as a possible D gene (5 bases). The length of the CDR3 is 15 residues. V was cut by 2 bases and J by 8 bases, with 18 bases left in between. Germline V gene data show CDR1 as SGHVS and CDR2 as FNYEAQ. The CDR3 protein is CASSLRAGWGDEAFF. Written as DNA, the CDR3 is TGTGCCAGCAGCTTAAGGGCCGGTTGGGGGGACGAAGCTTTCTTT.

The chain has TRBV7-2 and TRBJ2-7; the D is unclear. V was trimmed by 3 bases and J by 1 base, leaving 10 bases between them. Germline-derived CDR1 and CDR2 are SGHTA and FQGNSA. This CDR3 comprises 14 residues. The CDR3 DNA follows: TGTGCCAGCAGCTTCGGAGCCAAATCCTACGAGCAGTACTTC. This translates into CASSFGAKSYEQYF.

This clone has a single count. The chain couples TRBV27 to TRBJ2-3; D is possibly TRBD1 (6 bases). The CDR3 covers 15 residues. The germline CDR1 and CDR2 sequences are MNHEY and SMNVEV (reference sequence). Trimming removed 5 bases from V and 3 bases from J, with 15 bases in between. CDR3: CASSIQGGQTDTQYF. In nucleotides, the CDR3 is TGTGCCAGCAGTATACAGGGTGGACAGACAGATACGCAGTATTTT.

The chain employs TRBV5-5 and TRBJ2-5; 9 nucleotides agree with TRBD2. V shed 0 bases and J 5 bases; nucleotides not matched to a gene: 11. The CDR3 is made up of 17 amino acids. Germline lookup yields CDR1 SGHKS and CDR2 YYEKEE (reference sequence). CDR3 region: CASSLDPQRGAGETQYF. In DNA form, the CDR3 reads TGTGCCAGCAGCTTGGACCCTCAGCGGGGGGCTGGGGAGACCCAGTACTTC.

CDR3 loop: CASSLWWASGGVYNEQFF. The CDR3 DNA follows: TGTGCCAGCAGTTTATGGTGGGCTAGCGGGGGGGTGTACAATGAGCAGTTCTTC. The chain uses TRBV27 and TRBJ2-1, with 12 bases identical to TRBD2. The CDR3 is 18 amino acids. Germline CDR1 MNHEY, CDR2 SMNVEV (reference sequence). V was pared by 1 base and J by 4 bases, with 8 bases of the junction left unmatched.

The J gene is TRBJ2-2, the V gene TRBV5-1; D is uncertain. Germline CDR1 SGHRS, CDR2 YFSETQ. The CDR3 runs to 14 residues. V shed 3 bases and J shed 0 bases, with 6 bases lying between them. CDR3 in amino acids: CASSSRANTGELFF. CDR3 coding DNA: TGCGCCAGCAGCTCCCGGGCGAACACCGGGGAGCTGTTTTTT.

The V gene is TRBV5-4, the J gene TRBJ2-1, with TRBD2 identical over 11 bases. Germline-derived CDR1 and CDR2 are SGHNT and YYREEE (reference sequence). The CDR3 sequence is 15 residues long. Trimming at V came to 3 bases and at J to 6 bases, leaving 5 bases not matched to a gene. This CDR3 reads CASSSGTSGINEQFF. For the CDR3, the DNA is TGTGCCAGCAGCTCAGGGACTAGCGGAATCAATGAGCAGTTCTTC.

This chain uses TRBV6-6 with TRBJ2-1; 9 bases map to TRBD2. The CDR3 length is 16 residues. V trimming: 4 bases; J trimming: 0 bases; junction bases outside the gene matches: 4. Germline V gene data show CDR1 as MNHNY and CDR2 as SVGAGI (reference sequence). The CDR3 region is CASSSDSGSSYNEQFF. The DNA of the CDR3 is TGTGCCAGCAGTTCGGATAGCGGGAGCTCCTACAATGAGCAGTTCTTC.

The chain uses TRBV7-2 and TRBJ1-2; maybe TRBD1 (6 bases). There are 15 residues in the CDR3. Trimming stripped 2 bases from V and 0 bases from J, with 10 bases between. Germline V CDR1 and CDR2: SGHTA, FQGNSA. CDR3 sequence: CASSLPGTTNYGYTF. CDR3 DNA sequence: TGTGCCAGCAGCTTACCCGGGACAACTAACTATGGCTACACCTTC.